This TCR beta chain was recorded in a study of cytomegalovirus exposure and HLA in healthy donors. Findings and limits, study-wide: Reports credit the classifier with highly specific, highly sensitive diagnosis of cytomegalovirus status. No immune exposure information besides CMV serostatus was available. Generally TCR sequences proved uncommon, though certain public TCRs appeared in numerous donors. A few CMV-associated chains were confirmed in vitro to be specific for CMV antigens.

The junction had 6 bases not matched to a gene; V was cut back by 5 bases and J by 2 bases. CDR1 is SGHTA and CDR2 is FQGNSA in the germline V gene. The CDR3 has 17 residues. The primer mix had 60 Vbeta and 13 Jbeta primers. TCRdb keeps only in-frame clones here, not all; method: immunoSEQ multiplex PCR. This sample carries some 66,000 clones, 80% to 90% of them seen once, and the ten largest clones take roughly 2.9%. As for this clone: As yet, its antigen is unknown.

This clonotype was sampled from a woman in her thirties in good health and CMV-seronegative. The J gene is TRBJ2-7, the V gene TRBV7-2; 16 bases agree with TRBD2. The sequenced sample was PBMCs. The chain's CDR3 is CASSPQGLAGGAYEQYF. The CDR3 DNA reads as TGTGCCAGCAGCCCCCAGGGACTAGCGGGGGGGGCCTACGAGCAGTACTTC.